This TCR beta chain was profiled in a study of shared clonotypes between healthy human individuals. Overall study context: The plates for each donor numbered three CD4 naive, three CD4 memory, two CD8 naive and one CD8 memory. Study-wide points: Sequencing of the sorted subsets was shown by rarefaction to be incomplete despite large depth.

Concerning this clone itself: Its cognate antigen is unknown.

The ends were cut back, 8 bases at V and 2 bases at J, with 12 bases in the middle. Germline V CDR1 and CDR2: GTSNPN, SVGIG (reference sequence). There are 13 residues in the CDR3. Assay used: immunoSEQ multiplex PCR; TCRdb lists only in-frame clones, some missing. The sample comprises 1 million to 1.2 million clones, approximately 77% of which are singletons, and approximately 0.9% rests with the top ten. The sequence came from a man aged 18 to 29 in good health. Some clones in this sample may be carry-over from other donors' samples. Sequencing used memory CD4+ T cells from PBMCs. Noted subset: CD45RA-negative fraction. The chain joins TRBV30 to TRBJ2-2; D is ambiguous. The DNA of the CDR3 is TGTGCCGGTCTGCGGCCAAACACCGGGGAGCTGTTTTTT. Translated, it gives CAGLRPNTGELFF.